This T cell receptor (beta chain) emerged from a study of blood T cell repertoires in COVID-19. Study as a whole: From the United States, Italy and Spain came samples of acute and convalescent COVID-19.

The CDR3 has 20 amino acids. Original processing notes: Estimates of nucleated cell counts were drawn from the amplification of reference gene primers. Here immunoSEQ multiplex PCR was the method, and the copy in TCRdb shows in-frame clones only, minus some. The V and J calls and clone size were taken over from that table, and D and trimming were inferred from the DNA. Of approximately 62,000 clones in the sample, 76% were seen once. The receptor was derived from a woman aged 45 to 65 with active or convalescent COVID-19. The material sequenced was peripheral blood. The rearrangement uses TRBV21-1 and TRBJ1-2; TRBD1 is the table's D call, not checked against the DNA. TRBV21-1 is described as a pseudogene. Written as DNA, the CDR3 is TGTGCCAGCATTGAGGATCTCGCACGGGACAGGGGGCGCCCCTGGTATGGCTACACCTTC. It is translated as CASIEDLARDRGRPWYGYTF.